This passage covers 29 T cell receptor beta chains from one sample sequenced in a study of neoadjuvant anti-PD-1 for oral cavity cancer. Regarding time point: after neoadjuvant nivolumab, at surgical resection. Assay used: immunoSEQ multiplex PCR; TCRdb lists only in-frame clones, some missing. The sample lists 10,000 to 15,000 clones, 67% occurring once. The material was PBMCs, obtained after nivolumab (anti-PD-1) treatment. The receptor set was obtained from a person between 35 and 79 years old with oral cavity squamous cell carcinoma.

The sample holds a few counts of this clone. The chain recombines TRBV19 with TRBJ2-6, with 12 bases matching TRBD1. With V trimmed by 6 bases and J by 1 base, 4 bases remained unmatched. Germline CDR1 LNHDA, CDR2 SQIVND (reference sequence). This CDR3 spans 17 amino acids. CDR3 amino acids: CASSRGQGASGANVLTF. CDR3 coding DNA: TGTGCCAGTAGCAGGGGACAGGGGGCTTCTGGGGCCAACGTCCTGACTTTC.

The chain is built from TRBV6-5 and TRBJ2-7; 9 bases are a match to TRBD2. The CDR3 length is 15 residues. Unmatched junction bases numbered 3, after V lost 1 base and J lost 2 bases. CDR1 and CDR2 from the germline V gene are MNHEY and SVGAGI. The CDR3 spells CASSYFLAGPYEQYF. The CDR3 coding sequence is TGTGCCAGCAGTTACTTTCTAGCGGGGCCCTACGAGCAGTACTTC.

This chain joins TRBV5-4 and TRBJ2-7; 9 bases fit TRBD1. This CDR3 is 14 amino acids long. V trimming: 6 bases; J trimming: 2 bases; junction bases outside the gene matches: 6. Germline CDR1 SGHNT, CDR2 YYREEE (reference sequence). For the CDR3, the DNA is TGTGCCAGCAACCCGGGACAGGGAACCTACGAGCAGTACTTC. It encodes CASNPGQGTYEQYF.

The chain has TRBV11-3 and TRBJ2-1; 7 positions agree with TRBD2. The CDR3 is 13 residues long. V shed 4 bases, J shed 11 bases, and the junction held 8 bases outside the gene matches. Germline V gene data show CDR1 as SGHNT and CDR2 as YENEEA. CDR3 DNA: TGTGCCAGCAGCTACTATCCGGGACTACAGCAGTTCTTC. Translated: CASSYYPGLQQFF.

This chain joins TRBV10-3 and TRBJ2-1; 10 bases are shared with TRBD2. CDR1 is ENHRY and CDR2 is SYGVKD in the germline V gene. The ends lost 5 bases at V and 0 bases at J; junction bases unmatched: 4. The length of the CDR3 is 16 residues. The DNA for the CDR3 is TGTGCCATCAGTCTAGCGGGAGTCAACTCCTACAATGAGCAGTTCTTC. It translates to CAISLAGVNSYNEQFF.

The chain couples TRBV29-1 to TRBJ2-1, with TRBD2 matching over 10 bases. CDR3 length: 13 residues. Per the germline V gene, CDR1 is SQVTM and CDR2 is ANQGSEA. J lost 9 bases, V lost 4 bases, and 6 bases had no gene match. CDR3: CSVASGSSGEQFF. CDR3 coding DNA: TGCAGCGTTGCTAGCGGGAGTAGCGGTGAGCAGTTCTTC.

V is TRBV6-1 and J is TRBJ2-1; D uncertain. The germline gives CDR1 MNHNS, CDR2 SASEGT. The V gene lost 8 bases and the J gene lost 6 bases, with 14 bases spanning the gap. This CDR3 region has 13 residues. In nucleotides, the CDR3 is TGTGCCAGCGTCCAGTCGAGTTTCAATGAGCAGTTCTTC. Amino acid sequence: CASVQSSFNEQFF.

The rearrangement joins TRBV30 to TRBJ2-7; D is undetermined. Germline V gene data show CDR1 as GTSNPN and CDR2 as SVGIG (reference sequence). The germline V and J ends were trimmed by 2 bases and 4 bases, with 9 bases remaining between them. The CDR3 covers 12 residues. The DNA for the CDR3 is TGTGCCTGGAGTCTACAGACTTACGAGCAGTACTTC. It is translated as CAWSLQTYEQYF. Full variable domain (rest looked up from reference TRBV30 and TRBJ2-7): SQTIHQWPATLVQPVGSPLSLECTVEGTSNPNLYWYRQAAGRGLQLLFYSVGIGQISSEVPQNLSASRPQDRQFILSSKKLLLSDSGFYLCAWSLQTYEQYFGPGTRLTVT.

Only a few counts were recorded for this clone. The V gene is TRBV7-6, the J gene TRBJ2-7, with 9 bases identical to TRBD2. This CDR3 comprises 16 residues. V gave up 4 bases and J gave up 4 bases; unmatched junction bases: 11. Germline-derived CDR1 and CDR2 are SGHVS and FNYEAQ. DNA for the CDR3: TGTGCCAGCAGCTCAGCCCCGGGACTAGCTGAATACGAGCAGTACTTC. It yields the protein CASSSAPGLAEYEQYF.

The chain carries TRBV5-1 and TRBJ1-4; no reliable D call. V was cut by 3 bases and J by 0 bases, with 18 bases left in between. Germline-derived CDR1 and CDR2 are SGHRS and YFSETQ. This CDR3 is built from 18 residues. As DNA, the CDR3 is TGCGCCAGCAGCTCAAACCTCGTCGGGTTTTCAACTAATGAAAAACTGTTTTTT. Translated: CASSSNLVGFSTNEKLFF.

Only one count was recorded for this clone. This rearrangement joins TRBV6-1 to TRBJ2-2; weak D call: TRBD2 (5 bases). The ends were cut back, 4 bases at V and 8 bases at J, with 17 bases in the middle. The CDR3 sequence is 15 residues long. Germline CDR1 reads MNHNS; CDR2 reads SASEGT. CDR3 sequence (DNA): TGTGCCAGCAGTGTCGGGATAGTTACTGCGGGGGAGCTGTTTTTT. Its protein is CASSVGIVTAGELFF.

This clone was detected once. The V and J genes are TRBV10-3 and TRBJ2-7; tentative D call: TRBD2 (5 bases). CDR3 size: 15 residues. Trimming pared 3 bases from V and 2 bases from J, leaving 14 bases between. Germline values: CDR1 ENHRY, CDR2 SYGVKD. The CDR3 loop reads CAISESQTGTYEQYF. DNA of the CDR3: TGTGCCATCAGTGAAAGCCAAACCGGGACCTACGAGCAGTACTTC.

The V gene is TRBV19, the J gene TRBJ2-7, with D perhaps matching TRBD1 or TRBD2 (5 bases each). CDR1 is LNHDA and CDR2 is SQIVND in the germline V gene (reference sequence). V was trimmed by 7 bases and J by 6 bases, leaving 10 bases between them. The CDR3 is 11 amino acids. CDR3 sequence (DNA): TGTGCCAGTACCTACGGGACCGAGCAGTACTTC. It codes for CASTYGTEQYF.

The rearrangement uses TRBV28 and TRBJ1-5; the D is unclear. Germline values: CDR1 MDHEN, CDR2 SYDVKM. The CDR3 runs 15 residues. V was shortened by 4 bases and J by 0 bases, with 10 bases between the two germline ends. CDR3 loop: CASSSPSVSNQPQHF. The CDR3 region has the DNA TGTGCCAGCAGTTCCCCCTCAGTTAGCAATCAGCCCCAGCATTTT.

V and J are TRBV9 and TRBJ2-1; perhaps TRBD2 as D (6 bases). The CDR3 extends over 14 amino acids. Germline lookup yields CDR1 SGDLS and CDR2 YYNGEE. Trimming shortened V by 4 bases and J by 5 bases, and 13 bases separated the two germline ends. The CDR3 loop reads CASSNSGGNNEQFF. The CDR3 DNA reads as TGTGCCAGCAGCAACTCCGGGGGTAACAATGAGCAGTTCTTC.

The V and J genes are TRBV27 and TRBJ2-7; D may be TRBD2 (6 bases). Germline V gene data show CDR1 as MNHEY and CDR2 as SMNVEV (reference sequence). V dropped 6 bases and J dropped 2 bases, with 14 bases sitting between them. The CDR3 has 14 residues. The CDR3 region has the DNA TGTGCCAGCAGCCGTAGCGGAATCCCCTACGAGCAGTACTTC. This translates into CASSRSGIPYEQYF.

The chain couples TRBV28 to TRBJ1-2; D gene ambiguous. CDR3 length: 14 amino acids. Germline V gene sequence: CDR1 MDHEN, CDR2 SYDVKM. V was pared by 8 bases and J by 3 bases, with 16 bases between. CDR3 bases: TGTGCCAGCTGGAGCCCAACGGACTACTATGGCTACACCTTC. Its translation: CASWSPTDYYGYTF.

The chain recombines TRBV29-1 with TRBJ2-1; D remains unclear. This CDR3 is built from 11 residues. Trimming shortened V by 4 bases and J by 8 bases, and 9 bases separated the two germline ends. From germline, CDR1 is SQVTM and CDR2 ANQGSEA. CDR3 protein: CSVVGIDEQFF. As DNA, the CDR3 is TGCAGCGTTGTGGGAATTGATGAGCAGTTCTTC.

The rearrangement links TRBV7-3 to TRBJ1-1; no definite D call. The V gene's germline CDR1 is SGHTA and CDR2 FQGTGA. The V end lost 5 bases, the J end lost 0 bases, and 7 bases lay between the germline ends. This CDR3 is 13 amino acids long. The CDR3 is CASSRRVNTEAFF. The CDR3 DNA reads TGTGCCAGCAGCCGGAGGGTGAACACTGAAGCTTTCTTT.

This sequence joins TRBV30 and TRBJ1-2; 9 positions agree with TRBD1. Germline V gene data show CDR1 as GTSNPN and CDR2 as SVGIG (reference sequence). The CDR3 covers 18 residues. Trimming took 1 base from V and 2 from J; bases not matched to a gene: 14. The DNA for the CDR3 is TGTGCCTGGAGTGCACGTTACAGGGGGCCGACATTGAACTATGGCTACACCTTC. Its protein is CAWSARYRGPTLNYGYTF.

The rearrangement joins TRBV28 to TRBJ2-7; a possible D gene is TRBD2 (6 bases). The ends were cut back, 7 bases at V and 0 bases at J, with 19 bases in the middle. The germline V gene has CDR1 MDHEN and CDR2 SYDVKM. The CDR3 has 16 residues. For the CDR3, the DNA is TGTGCCAGCATCCCTTCTCAAGGGCGGGACTCCTACGAGCAGTACTTC. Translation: CASIPSQGRDSYEQYF.

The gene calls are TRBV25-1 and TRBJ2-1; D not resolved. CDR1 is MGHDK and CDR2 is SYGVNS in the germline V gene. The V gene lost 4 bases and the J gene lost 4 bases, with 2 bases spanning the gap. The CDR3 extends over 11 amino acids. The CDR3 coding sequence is TGTGCCAGCAGTGGTTACAATGAGCAGTTCTTC. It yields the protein CASSGYNEQFF.

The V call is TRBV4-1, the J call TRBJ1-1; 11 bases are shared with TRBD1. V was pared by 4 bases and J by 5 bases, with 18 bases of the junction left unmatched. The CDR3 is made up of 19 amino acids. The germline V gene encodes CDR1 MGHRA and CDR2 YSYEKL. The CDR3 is CASSLGQGARLWDGTEAFF. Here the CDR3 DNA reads TGCGCCAGCAGCCTCGGACAGGGGGCAAGGTTGTGGGACGGTACTGAAGCTTTCTTT.

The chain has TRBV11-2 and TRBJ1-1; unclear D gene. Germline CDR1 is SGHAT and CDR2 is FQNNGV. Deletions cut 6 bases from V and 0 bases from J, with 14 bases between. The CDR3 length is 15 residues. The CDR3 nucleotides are TGTGCCAGCAGTTCTGATACACCTTTGAACACTGAAGCTTTCTTT. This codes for CASSSDTPLNTEAFF.

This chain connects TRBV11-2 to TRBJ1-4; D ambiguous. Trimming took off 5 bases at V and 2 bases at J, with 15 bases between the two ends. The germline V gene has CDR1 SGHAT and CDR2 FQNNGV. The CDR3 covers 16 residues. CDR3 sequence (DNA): TGTGCCAGCAGCCTATCTGGACTAACTACTAATGAAAAACTGTTTTTT. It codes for CASSLSGLTTNEKLFF. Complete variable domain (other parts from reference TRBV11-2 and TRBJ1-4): EAGVAQSPRYKIIEKRQSVAFWCNPISGHATLYWYQQILGQGPKLLIQFQNNGVVDDSQLPKDRFSAERLKGVDSTLKIQPAKLEDSAVYLCASSLSGLTTNEKLFFGSGTQLSVL.

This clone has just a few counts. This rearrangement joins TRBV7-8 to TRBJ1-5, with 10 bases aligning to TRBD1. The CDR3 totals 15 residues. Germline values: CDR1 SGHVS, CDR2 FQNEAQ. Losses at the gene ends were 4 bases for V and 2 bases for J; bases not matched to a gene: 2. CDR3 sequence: CASSSGTGGNQPQHF. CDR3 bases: TGTGCCAGCAGCTCCGGGACAGGGGGCAATCAGCCCCAGCATTTT.

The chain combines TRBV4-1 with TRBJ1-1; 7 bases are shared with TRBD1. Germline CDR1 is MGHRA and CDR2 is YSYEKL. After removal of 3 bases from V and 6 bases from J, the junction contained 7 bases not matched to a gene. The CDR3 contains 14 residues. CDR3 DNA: TGCGCCAGCAGCCACCTGACAGGGAGGCCTGAAGCTTTCTTT. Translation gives CASSHLTGRPEAFF.

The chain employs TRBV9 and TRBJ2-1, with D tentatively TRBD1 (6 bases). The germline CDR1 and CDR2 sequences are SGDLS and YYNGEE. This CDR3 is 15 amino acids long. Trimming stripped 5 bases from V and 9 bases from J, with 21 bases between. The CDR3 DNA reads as TGTGCCAGCAGAGAGGGGGACCTGAGGTCTAGTGAGCAGTTCTTC. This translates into CASREGDLRSSEQFF.

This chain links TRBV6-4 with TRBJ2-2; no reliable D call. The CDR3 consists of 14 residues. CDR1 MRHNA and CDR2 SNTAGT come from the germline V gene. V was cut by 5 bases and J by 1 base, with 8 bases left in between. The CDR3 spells CASSNQWNTGELFF. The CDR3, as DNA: TGTGCCAGCAGTAACCAGTGGAACACCGGGGAGCTGTTTTTT.